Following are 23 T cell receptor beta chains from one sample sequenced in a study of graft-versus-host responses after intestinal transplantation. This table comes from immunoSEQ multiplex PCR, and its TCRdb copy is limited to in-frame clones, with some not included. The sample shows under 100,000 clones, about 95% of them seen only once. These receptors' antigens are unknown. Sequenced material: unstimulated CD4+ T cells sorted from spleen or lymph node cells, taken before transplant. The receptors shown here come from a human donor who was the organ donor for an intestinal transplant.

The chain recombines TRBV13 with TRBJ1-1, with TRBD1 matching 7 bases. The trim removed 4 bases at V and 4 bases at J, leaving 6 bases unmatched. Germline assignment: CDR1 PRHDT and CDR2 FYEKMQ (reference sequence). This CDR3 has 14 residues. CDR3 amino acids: CASSSNRGGTEAFF. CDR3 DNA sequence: TGTGCCAGCAGCTCCAACAGGGGCGGCACTGAAGCTTTCTTT.

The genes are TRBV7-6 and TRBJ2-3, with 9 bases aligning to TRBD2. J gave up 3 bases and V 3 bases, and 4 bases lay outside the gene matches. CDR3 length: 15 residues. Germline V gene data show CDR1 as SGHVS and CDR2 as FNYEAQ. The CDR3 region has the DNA TGTGCCAGCAGCTTGGGCCTAGCGGGGACAGATACGCAGTATTTT. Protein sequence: CASSLGLAGTDTQYF.

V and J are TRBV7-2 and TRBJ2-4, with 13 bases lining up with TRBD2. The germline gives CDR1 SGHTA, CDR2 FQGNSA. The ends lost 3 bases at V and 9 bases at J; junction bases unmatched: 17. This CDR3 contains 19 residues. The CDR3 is CASSFSRTTSGGSMGIQYF. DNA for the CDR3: TGTGCCAGCAGCTTTTCTCGTACGACTAGCGGGGGGTCGATGGGCATTCAGTACTTC.

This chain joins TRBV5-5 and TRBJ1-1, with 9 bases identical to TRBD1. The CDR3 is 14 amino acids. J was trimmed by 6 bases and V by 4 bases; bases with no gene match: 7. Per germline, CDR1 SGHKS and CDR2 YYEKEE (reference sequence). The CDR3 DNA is TGTGCCAGCAGCGGGAATCGACAGGGGGCTGAAGCTTTCTTT. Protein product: CASSGNRQGAEAFF.

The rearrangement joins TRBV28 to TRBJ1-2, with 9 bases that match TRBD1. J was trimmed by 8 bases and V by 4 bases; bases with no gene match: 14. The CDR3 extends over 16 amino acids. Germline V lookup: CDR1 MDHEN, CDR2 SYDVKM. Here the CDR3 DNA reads TGTGCCAGCAGTTCTCGACAGGGGGAGGACTATTCGGGCTACACCTTC. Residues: CASSSRQGEDYSGYTF.

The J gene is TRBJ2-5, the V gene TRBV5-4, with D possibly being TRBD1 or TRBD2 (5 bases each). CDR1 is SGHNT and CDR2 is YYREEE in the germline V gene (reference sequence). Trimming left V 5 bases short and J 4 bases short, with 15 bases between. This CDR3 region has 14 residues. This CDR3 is CASRDGRGAETQYF. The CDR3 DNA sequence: TGTGCCAGCAGGGATGGCCGAGGGGCAGAGACCCAGTACTTC. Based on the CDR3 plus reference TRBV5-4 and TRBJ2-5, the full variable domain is ETGVTQSPTHLIKTRGQQVTLRCSSQSGHNTVSWYQQALGQGPQFIFQYYREEENGRGNFPPRFSGLQFPNYSSELNVNALELDDSALYLCASRDGRGAETQYFGPGTRLLVL.

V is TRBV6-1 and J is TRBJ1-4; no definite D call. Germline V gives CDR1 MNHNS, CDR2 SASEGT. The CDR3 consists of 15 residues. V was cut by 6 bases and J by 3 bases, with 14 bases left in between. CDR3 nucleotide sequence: TGTGCCAGCAGGAGACGCGAGACCTCTAATGAAAAACTGTTTTTT. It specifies CASRRRETSNEKLFF.

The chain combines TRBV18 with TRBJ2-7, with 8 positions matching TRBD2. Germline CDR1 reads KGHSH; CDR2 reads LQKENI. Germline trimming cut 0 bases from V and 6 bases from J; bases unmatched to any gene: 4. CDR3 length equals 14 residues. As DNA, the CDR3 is TGTGCCAGCTCACCACCAGCGGGGGCCGGCGAGCAGTACTTC. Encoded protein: CASSPPAGAGEQYF.

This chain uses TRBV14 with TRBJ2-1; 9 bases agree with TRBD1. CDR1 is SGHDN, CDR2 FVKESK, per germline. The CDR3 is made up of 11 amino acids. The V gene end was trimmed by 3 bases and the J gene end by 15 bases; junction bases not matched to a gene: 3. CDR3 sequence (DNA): TGTGCCAGCAGCCAGGACAGGGGTCGGTTCTTC. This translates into CASSQDRGRFF.

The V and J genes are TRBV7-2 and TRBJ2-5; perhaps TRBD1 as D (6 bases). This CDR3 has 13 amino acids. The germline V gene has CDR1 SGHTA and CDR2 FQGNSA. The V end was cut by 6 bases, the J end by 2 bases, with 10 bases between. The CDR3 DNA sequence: TGTGCCAGCAGGAAACAGGGTCAAGAGACCCAGTACTTC. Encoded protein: CASRKQGQETQYF.

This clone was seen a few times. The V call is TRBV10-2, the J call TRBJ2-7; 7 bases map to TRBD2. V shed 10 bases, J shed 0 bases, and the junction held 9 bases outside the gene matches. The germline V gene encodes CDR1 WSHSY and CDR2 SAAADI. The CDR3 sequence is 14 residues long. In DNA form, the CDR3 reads TGCGCCACCGATGAGGGAGGGAGCTCCTACGAGCAGTACTTC. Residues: CATDEGGSSYEQYF.

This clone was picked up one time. CDR3 residues: CASSKGGGGPPTYYEQYF. DNA of the CDR3: TGCGCCAGCAGCAAAGGAGGGGGGGGCCCCCCAACCTACTACGAGCAGTACTTC. V and J are TRBV5-1 and TRBJ2-7, with a tentative D call TRBD2 (7 bases). Germline CDR1 and CDR2: SGHRS and YFSETQ. V was trimmed by 4 bases and J by 3 bases, leaving 26 bases between them. This CDR3 has 18 residues.

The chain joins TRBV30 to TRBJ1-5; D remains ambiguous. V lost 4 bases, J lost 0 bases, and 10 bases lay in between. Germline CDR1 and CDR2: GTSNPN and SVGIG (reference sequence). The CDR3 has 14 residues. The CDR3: CAWNQAYSNQPQHF. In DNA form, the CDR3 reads TGTGCCTGGAACCAGGCTTATAGCAATCAGCCCCAGCATTTT.

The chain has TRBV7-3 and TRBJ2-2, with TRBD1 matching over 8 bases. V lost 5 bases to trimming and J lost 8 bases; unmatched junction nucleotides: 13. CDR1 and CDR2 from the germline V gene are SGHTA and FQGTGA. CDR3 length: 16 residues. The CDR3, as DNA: TGTGCCAGCAGCCCAAGGGCCCAGACAGGGGCTGGGGAGCTGTTTTTT. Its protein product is CASSPRAQTGAGELFF. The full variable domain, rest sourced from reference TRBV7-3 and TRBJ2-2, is GAGVSQTPSNKVTEKGKYVELRCDPISGHTALYWYRQSLGQGPEFLIYFQGTGAADDSGLPNDRFFAVRPEGSVSTLKIQRTERGDSAVYLCASSPRAQTGAGELFFGEGSRLTVL.

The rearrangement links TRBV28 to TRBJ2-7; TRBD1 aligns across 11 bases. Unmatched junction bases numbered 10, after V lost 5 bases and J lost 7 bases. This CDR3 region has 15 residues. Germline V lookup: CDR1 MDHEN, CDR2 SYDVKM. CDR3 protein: CASSPAGTGGREQYF. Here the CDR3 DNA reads TGTGCCAGCAGTCCCGCCGGGACAGGGGGGAGGGAGCAGTACTTC.

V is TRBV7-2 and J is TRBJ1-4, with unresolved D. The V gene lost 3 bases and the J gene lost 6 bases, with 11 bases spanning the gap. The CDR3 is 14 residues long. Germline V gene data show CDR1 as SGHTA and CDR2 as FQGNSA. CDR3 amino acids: CASSFRQEDEKLFF. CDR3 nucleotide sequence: TGTGCCAGCAGCTTCCGGCAAGAGGATGAAAAACTGTTTTTT. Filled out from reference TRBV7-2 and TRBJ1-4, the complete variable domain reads GAGVSQSPSNKVTEKGKDVELRCDPISGHTALYWYRQSLGQGLEFLIYFQGNSAPDKSGLPSDRFSAERTGGSVSTLTIQRTQQEDSAVYLCASSFRQEDEKLFFGSGTQLSVL.

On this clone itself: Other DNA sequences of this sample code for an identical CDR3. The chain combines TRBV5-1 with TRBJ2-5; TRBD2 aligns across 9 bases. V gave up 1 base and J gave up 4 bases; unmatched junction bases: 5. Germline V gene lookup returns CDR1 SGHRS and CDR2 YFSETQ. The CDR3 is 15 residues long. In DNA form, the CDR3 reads TGCGCCAGCAGCTTGCAAGCGGGGGGTGGAGAGACCCAGTACTTC. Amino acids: CASSLQAGGGETQYF.

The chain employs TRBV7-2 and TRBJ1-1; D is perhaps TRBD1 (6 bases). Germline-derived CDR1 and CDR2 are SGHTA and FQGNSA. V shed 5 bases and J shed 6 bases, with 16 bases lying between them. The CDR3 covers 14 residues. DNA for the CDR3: TGTGCCAGCAGCCCGGGGGGCGGACATCCTGAAGCTTTCTTT. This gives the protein CASSPGGGHPEAFF.

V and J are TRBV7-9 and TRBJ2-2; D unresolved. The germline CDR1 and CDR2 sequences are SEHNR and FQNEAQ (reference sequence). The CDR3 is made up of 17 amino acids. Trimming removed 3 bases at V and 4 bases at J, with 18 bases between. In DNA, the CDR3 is TGTGCCAGCAGCTTCCCGGATCTCTGGTCGGTCACCGGGGAGCTGTTTTTT. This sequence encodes CASSFPDLWSVTGELFF.

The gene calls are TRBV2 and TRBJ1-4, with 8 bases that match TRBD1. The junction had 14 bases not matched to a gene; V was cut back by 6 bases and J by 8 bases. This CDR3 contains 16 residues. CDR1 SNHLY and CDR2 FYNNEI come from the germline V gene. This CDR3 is CASRVTGGQSSEKLFF. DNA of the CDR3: TGTGCCAGCAGAGTTACAGGGGGACAGAGCTCCGAAAAACTGTTTTTT. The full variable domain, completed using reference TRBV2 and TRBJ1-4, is EPEVTQTPSHQVTQMGQEVILRCVPISNHLYFYWYRQILGQKVEFLVSFYNNEISEKSEIFDDQFSVERPDGSNFTLKIRSTKLEDSAMYFCASRVTGGQSSEKLFFGSGTQLSVL.

CDR3 bases: TGTGCCTGGTCGTTGGGGAGAAACACCATATATTTT. Amino acids: CAWSLGRNTIYF. The V call is TRBV30, the J call TRBJ1-3; D is unresolved. The length of the CDR3 is 12 residues. Germline CDR1 GTSNPN, CDR2 SVGIG (reference sequence). Trimming left V 5 bases short and J 5 bases short, with 10 bases between.

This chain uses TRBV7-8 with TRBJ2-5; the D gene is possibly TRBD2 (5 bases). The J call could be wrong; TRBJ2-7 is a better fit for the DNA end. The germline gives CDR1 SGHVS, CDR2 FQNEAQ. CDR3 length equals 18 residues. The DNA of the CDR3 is TGTGCCAGCAGCTTAGCGCCGGTAGGGAGCACAGTGGGCTACGAGCAGTACTTC. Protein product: CASSLAPVGSTVGYEQYF.

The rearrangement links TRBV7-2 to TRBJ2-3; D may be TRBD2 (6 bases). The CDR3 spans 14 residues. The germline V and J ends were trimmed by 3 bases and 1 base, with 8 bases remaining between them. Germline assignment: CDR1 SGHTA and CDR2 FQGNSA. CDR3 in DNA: TGTGCCAGCAGCTTTGGCGGGGGCACAGATACGCAGTATTTT. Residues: CASSFGGGTDTQYF.